This TCR beta chain comes out of a study of monozygotic twins with inflammatory bowel disease. Study conclusions and caveats: Among IBD patients, fewer clonotypes were shared with others than among healthy twins, especially with disease activity.

Per donor there was one draw, yielding a blood sample of roughly 2.7 ml. Note on this clonotype: Its antigen is unknown.

A 6-nucleotide sample barcode was carried by the UMIs, which template switching added. TCRalpha along with TCRbeta cDNA was subjected to two nested PCRs lasting approximately 16 and 10 cycles. TCRdb re-called the 5' RACE reads, yielding one record per CDR3 amino acid sequence without DNA. The sample is made up of about 210,000 distinct CDR3 sequences, and the top ten hold 7.5% to 9.5% of it. The CDR3 sequence is 14 residues long. CDR1 DFQATT and CDR2 SNEGSKA come from the germline V gene (reference sequence). Sequencing input: blood. This chain joins TRBV20-1 and TRBJ2-2. The TCR was taken from a human donor with ulcerative colitis or Crohn's disease, or a healthy co-twin of an affected twin (not recorded which). This CDR3 is CSARDRANTGELFF.